This T cell receptor beta chain was recorded in a study of T cell repertoires in cytomegalovirus infection. Study context: CMV infection and matching HLA type were both indicated by public TCR beta signatures.

This clonotype is a singleton in its sample. Its antigen is not identified. Study findings and constraints: People with CMV and the relevant HLA were identified by cumulative public TCR beta family frequency. Dominating the ex vivo response were HLA-C-restricted CMV-specific TCR beta clonotypes.

One entry per CDR3 protein, called by TCRdb with MiXCR from the reads. The data contain roughly 150,000 distinct CDR3 sequences, 17% of them singletons. V was shortened by 3 bases and J by 1 base, with 13 bases between the two germline ends. The CDR3 is made up of 14 amino acids. Germline lookup yields CDR1 DFQATT and CDR2 SNEGSKA (reference sequence). The TCR was taken from a human donor in good health (CMV status not recorded). Some clones in this sample may be carry-over from other donors' samples. The V and J genes are TRBV20-1 and TRBJ2-7, with TRBD2 as a possible D gene (5 bases). The sample taken for sequencing was CD8+ T cells from PBMCs. The CDR3 here is CSASGLASSYEQYF. CDR3 sequence (DNA): TGCAGTGCTAGTGGACTGGCCTCTTCCTACGAGCAGTACTTC.